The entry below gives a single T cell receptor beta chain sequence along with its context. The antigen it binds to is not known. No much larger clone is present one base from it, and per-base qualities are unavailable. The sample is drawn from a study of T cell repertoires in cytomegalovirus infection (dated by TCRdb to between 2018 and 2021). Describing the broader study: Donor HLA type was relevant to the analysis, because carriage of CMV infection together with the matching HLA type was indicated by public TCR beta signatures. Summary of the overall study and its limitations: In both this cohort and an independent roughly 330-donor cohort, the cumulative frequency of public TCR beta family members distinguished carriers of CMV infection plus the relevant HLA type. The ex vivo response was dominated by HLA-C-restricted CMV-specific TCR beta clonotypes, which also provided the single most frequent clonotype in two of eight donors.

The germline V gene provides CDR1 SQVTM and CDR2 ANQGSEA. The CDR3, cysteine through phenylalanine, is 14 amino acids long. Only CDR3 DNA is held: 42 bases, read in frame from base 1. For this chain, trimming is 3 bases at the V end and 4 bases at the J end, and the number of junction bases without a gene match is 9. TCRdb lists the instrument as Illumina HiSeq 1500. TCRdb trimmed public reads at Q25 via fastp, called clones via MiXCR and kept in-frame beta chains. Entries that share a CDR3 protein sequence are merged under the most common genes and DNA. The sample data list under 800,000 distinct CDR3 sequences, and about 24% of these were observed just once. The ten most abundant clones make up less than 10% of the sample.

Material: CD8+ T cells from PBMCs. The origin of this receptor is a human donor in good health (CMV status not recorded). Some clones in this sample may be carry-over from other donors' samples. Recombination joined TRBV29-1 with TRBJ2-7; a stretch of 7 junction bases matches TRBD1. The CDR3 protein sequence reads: CSVEVKGARYEQYF. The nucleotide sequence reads TGCAGCGTTGAGGTAAAGGGGGCTAGGTACGAGCAGTACTTC.